Listed below are T cell receptor beta chains from one sample, sequenced in a study of cytomegalovirus exposure and HLA in healthy donors. Profiling relied on immunoSEQ multiplex PCR, and the TCRdb table lists in-frame clones only, not all of them. The table lists 100,000 to 150,000 clones, about four fifths of them singletons. Sequenced sample: PBMCs. Receptors were obtained from a middle-aged woman in good health and CMV-seronegative. Both conserved end residues are part of each CDR3. The order of the fields is V gene, J gene, clone size, D gene, CDR3 DNA, CDR3 protein. A D gene is named only where the DNA matches it firmly. Clone size is given for some rows only: seen once, a few or many times, or a class if the clone is expanded.

TRBV7-2	TRBJ1-1	-	TRBD1	TGTGCCAGCAGCTTGGAACAGGGGATAGACACTGAAGCTTTCTTT	CASSLEQGIDTEAFF
TRBV27	TRBJ1-5	once	TRBD1	TGTGCCAGCAGTTCCTACAGGGGGCCCCAGCATTTT	CASSSYRGPQHF
TRBV7-2	TRBJ2-5	-	-	TGTGCCAGCAGCTTAGGGGGGGGCAACCAAGAGACCCAGTACTTC	CASSLGGGNQETQYF
TRBV19	TRBJ2-1	-	-	TGTGCCAGTAGTACCCCACGACTAGGCGATGAGCAGTTCTTC	CASSTPRLGDEQFF
TRBV19	TRBJ1-1	-	-	TGTGCCAGTAGTACATCACATGGTGAAGCTTTCTTT	CASSTSHGEAFF
TRBV15	TRBJ2-7	-	-	TGTGCCACCAGCAGAGAACTCCTGAGCTCCTACGAGCAGTACTTC	CATSRELLSSYEQYF
TRBV10-1	TRBJ2-3	-	TRBD1	TGCGCCAGCAGTGGACAGGGGCCTCAAAACCCTAGCACAGATACGCAGTATTTT	CASSGQGPQNPSTDTQYF
TRBV4-2	TRBJ1-5	-	-	TGTGCCAGCAGCCAAGCAGGGCTCGGCAATCAGCCCCAGCATTTT	CASSQAGLGNQPQHF
TRBV4-2	TRBJ2-4	-	-	TGTGCCAGCAGCCCTCAGGGAATTCTAGCCAAAAACATTCAGTACTTC	CASSPQGILAKNIQYF
TRBV2	TRBJ2-3	-	-	TGTGCCACTCTCCGGGGAGATACGCAGTATTTT	CATLRGDTQYF
TRBV5-1	TRBJ2-2	-	-	TGCGCCAGCAGCTTGATCGTCGAGGCCGGGGAGCTGTTTTTT	CASSLIVEAGELFF
TRBV19	TRBJ1-5	-	-	TGTGCCAGTAGCCCGAGCGGGATAAATCAGCCCCAGCATTTT	CASSPSGINQPQHF
TRBV9	TRBJ2-2	-	TRBD1	TGTGCCAGCAGCGTAGTTGACGGGACAGGGCTTGGCGGGGAGCTGTTTTTT	CASSVVDGTGLGGELFF
TRBV10-3	TRBJ2-7	-	-	TGTGCCATCAGCTTAATCCCCGACAGTTACGAGCAGTACTTC	CAISLIPDSYEQYF
TRBV6-1	TRBJ2-5	-	-	TGTGCCAGCAAATCACTAGCTGCACTCCAAGAGACCCAGTACTTC	CASKSLAALQETQYF
TRBV4-3	TRBJ2-2	once	TRBD2	TGCGCCAGCAGCCAAGGCCTAGCGGGAGTGAACACCGGGGAGCTGTTTTTT	CASSQGLAGVNTGELFF
TRBV19	TRBJ2-6	-	-	TGTGCCAGTAGTTCAACAGGGTCTGGGGCCAACGTCCTGACTTTC	CASSSTGSGANVLTF
TRBV5-6	TRBJ2-3	-	TRBD2	TGTGCCAGCAGCTACATGACTAGCGGGGCGGATACGCAGTATTTT	CASSYMTSGADTQYF
TRBV5-1	TRBJ1-1	-	-	TGCGCCAGCAGCTTGGAACGGGGCAGGGGAGCTTTCTTT	CASSLERGRGAFF
TRBV6-5	TRBJ2-5	once	TRBD1	TGTGCCAGCAGTTACGGGACAGGGGGCGGAGAGACCCAGTACTTC	CASSYGTGGGETQYF
TRBV9	TRBJ2-7	once	TRBD2	TGTGCCAGCAGCGCCCATACTAGCGGGAGCTTCCACGAGCAGTACTTC	CASSAHTSGSFHEQYF
TRBV28	TRBJ1-1	-	TRBD1	TGTGCCAGCGTTCGACAGGGGATGACCCCTGAAGCTTTCTTT	CASVRQGMTPEAFF
TRBV4-2	TRBJ1-1	-	-	TGTGCCAGCAGCCCCTCGGTAAGCCCGAACACTGAAGCTTTCTTT	CASSPSVSPNTEAFF
TRBV7-8	TRBJ2-1	-	TRBD1	TGTGCCAGCAGCTCCGCACAGGGGGGCTCCTACAATGAGCAGTTCTTC	CASSSAQGGSYNEQFF
TRBV4-1	TRBJ2-5	once	-	TGCGCCAGCAGCCAAGGTAGTCACCAAGAGACCCAGTACTTC	CASSQGSHQETQYF
TRBV5-1	TRBJ2-3	-	TRBD2	TGCGCCAGCAGCTCCGTAGCGGGGGGCACAGATACGCAGTATTTT	CASSSVAGGTDTQYF
TRBV27	TRBJ2-7	-	-	TGTGCCAGCAGTTTATCAGGAGCGGGCACACCATACGAGCAGTACTTC	CASSLSGAGTPYEQYF
TRBV7-3	TRBJ2-2	-	-	TGTGCCAGCAGCCCCGGGACTACCGGGGAGCTGTTTTTT	CASSPGTTGELFF
TRBV6-1	TRBJ1-1	-	-	TGTGCCAACAAACAGGAACCTAACACTGAAGCTTTCTTT	CANKQEPNTEAFF
TRBV6-5	TRBJ1-1	-	-	TGTGCCAGCAGTTACTCGAGGGTCAGCACTGAAGCTTTCTTT	CASSYSRVSTEAFF
TRBV7-9	TRBJ2-3	-	-	TGTGCCAGCAGCCCCACCGAGGGGGGAGGGGATACGCAGTATTTT	CASSPTEGGGDTQYF
TRBV7-3	TRBJ1-1	-	TRBD1	TGTGCCAGCAGCCTCACAGGGGACACTGAAGCTTTCTTT	CASSLTGDTEAFF
TRBV2	TRBJ1-5	once	-	TGTGCCAGCGGTAGACAGGATCCGTATCAGCCCCAGCATTTT	CASGRQDPYQPQHF
TRBV7-9	TRBJ1-3	-	-	TGTGCCAGCAAACAGTACGGAAACACCATATATTTT	CASKQYGNTIYF
TRBV18	TRBJ2-7	-	TRBD1	TGTGCCAGCTCACCCGGGACAGCCAGCTCCTACGAGCAGTACTTC	CASSPGTASSYEQYF
TRBV12-5	TRBJ1-2	-	TRBD1	TGTGCTAGTGGTTTGGTACTAGACAGGGGCCATCATGGCTACACCTTC	CASGLVLDRGHHGYTF
TRBV6-5	TRBJ1-1	-	TRBD1	TGTGCCAGCAGGCCACAGGGGGCTTTGAACACTGAAGCTTTCTTT	CASRPQGALNTEAFF